This TCR beta chain was identified during a study of T cell clonality in common variable immunodeficiency. Study results and caveats: In common variable immunodeficiency, TCR beta chains reportedly carried fewer deletions and N-nucleotide insertions. CVID subjects showed higher TCRbeta clonality than healthy controls.

This clone was recorded at least ten times. Antigen unknown. Read data end 3 residues before the CDR3 end; the end is taken from the germline J gene. Trimming pared 0 bases from V and 6 bases from J, leaving 12 bases between. This CDR3 has 14 amino acids. Germline values: CDR1 SGHNT, CDR2 YYREEE (reference sequence). TCRdb's copy holds only in-frame clones and misses some; the assay was immunoSEQ multiplex PCR. In total the sample includes about 52,000 clones, none of them seen once. The V call is TRBV5-4, the J call TRBJ1-2, with a tentative D call TRBD1 (5 bases). Input material: peripheral blood mononuclear cells. The clonotype was recovered from a person between 18 and 69 years old in good health. CDR3 DNA (partial): TGTGCCAGCAGCTTGGTGAGTCAGGGCGATGGC. This translates into CASSLVSQGDG. The entire CDR3 reads CASSLVSQGDGYTF.